The 19 T cell receptor beta chains below come from one sample, sequenced in a study of neurological immune-mediated disorders. TCRdb re-derived calls from the 5' RACE reads in MiXCR, one entry per CDR3 protein. The sample shows 55,000 to 70,000 distinct CDR3 sequences, 2.5% to 3.5% of them seen only once. The sample taken for sequencing was PBMCs. Every receptor here comes from a woman in her forties or fifties with multiple sclerosis.

This clonotype was counted ten times or more. The chain links TRBV7-2 to TRBJ2-5; D may match TRBD1 or TRBD2 (5 bases each). CDR3 length equals 14 residues. Trimming shortened V by 3 bases and J by 5 bases, and 13 bases separated the two germline ends. Germline assignment: CDR1 SGHTA and CDR2 FQGNSA. This CDR3 reads CASSFRDGGETQYF. CDR3 DNA sequence: TGTGCCAGCAGCTTCCGGGACGGTGGGGAGACCCAGTACTTC.

This clonotype was seen repeatedly, ten times or more. The genes are TRBV20-1 and TRBJ2-1; TRBD2 matches at 8 bases. Losses at the gene ends were 3 bases for V and 4 bases for J; bases not matched to a gene: 8. Germline CDR1 is DFQATT and CDR2 is SNEGSKA (reference sequence). The CDR3 runs 15 residues. In DNA, the CDR3 is TGCAGTGCTAGCGGGAGGGCGTCCGCTTACAATGAGCAGTTCTTC. Translated, it gives CSASGRASAYNEQFF.

This clonotype was seen many times. The rearrangement links TRBV11-2 to TRBJ2-5, with 8 bases that match TRBD2. V trimming: 1 base; J trimming: 4 bases; junction bases outside the gene matches: 8. This CDR3 region has 16 residues. Germline V gives CDR1 SGHAT, CDR2 FQNNGV. CDR3 bases: TGTGCCAGCAGCTTAGCGGGGGGGCCATCAGGAGAGACCCAGTACTTC. Translating gives CASSLAGGPSGETQYF.

This clonotype was observed at least ten times. J is TRBJ2-3 and V is TRBV3-1, with TRBD2 matching over 7 bases. This CDR3 is 15 amino acids long. With V trimmed by 3 bases and J by 0 bases, 3 bases remained unmatched. Germline V gene sequence: CDR1 LGHDT, CDR2 YNNKEL (reference sequence). CDR3 nucleotide sequence: TGTGCCAGCAGCCATACGGGAGGCAGCACAGATACGCAGTATTTT. Encoded protein: CASSHTGGSTDTQYF.

This clonotype was found many times. V is TRBV5-1 and J is TRBJ2-3, with TRBD2 matching 8 bases. Germline loops: CDR1 SGHRS, CDR2 YFSETQ. The J segment lost 2 bases and the V segment lost 7 bases, leaving 9 bases of the junction unmatched. CDR3 length equals 15 residues. CDR3 region: CASSSGGTTTDTQYF. In DNA, the CDR3 is TGCGCCAGCTCCTCGGGAGGGACGACCACAGATACGCAGTATTTT.

In its sample, this clonotype was seen many times. The rearrangement uses TRBV12-3 or TRBV12-4 and TRBJ2-5; no clear D gene. This CDR3 contains 15 residues. Deletions cut 6 bases from V and 2 bases from J, with 16 bases between. CDR3 bases: TGTGCCAGCAGCCCCACCCAACGGAAACAAGAGACCCAGTACTTC. It yields the protein CASSPTQRKQETQYF.

This clonotype was detected many times. The chain has TRBV2 and TRBJ1-2; D not certain. The CDR3 extends over 12 amino acids. The germline V and J ends were trimmed by 6 bases and 1 base, with 6 bases remaining between them. Per the germline V gene, CDR1 is SNHLY and CDR2 is FYNNEI. CDR3 region: CASSRFNYGYTF. The CDR3 region has the DNA TGTGCCAGCAGCAGATTTAACTATGGCTACACCTTC.

This clonotype was seen repeatedly, ten times or more. The chain carries TRBV20-1 and TRBJ2-3; TRBD2 is a possible D gene (6 bases). V lost 0 bases and J lost 6, with 16 bases in between. The CDR3 runs to 15 residues. CDR1 is DFQATT, CDR2 SNEGSKA, per germline (reference sequence). The CDR3 loop is CSARDLEGGGDTQYF. CDR3 DNA sequence: TGCAGTGCTAGAGATCTTGAGGGAGGTGGTGATACGCAGTATTTT.

This clonotype was observed at least ten times. The rearrangement uses TRBV29-1 and TRBJ2-3; the match to TRBD1 covers 7 bases. V gave up 6 bases and J gave up 6 bases; unmatched junction bases: 3. CDR1 and CDR2 (germline): SQVTM, ANQGSEA. This CDR3 is 11 amino acids long. CDR3 in amino acids: CSVGDSDTQYF. The CDR3 DNA sequence: TGCAGCGTAGGGGACAGTGATACGCAGTATTTT.

This clonotype was counted many times. This CDR3 reads CAISESQGLGTEAFF. CDR3 coding DNA: TGTGCCATCAGTGAGTCTCAGGGGCTCGGCACTGAAGCTTTCTTT. V usage is TRBV10-3 and J usage is TRBJ1-1; maybe TRBD1 (6 bases). The ends were cut back, 0 bases at V and 4 bases at J, with 12 bases in the middle. Per the germline V gene, CDR1 is ENHRY and CDR2 is SYGVKD. The CDR3 covers 15 residues.

The sample holds many counts of this clonotype. This chain connects TRBV20-1 to TRBJ2-1; 12 bases align to TRBD2. In germline, CDR1 is DFQATT, CDR2 SNEGSKA (reference sequence). The CDR3 totals 17 residues. Unmatched junction bases numbered 7, after V lost 0 bases and J lost 4 bases. The DNA for the CDR3 is TGCAGTGCTAGAGATTCAAGGACTAGCGGGATTTACAATGAGCAGTTCTTC. Protein product: CSARDSRTSGIYNEQFF.

This clonotype was picked up many times. This chain uses TRBV12-3 or TRBV12-4 with TRBJ2-2; D uncertain. Trimming took off 4 bases at V and 5 bases at J, with 2 bases between the two ends. This CDR3 region has 11 residues. The CDR3 region is CASSSTGELFF. The CDR3, as DNA: TGTGCCAGCAGTTCGACCGGGGAGCTGTTTTTT.

This clonotype has a count of ten or more. This chain joins TRBV5-1 and TRBJ2-2, with TRBD2 identical over 13 bases. V was clipped by 4 bases and J by 1 base; unmatched bases: 10. This CDR3 comprises 19 residues. In germline, CDR1 is SGHRS, CDR2 YFSETQ. The CDR3, as DNA: TGCGCCAGCAGCCCAAGATGGACTAGCGGGAGTGTGAACACCGGGGAGCTGTTTTTT. Translating gives CASSPRWTSGSVNTGELFF.

Many counts were recorded for this clonotype. CDR3 coding DNA: TGTGCCAGCAGTAAGGGAACCGGGGAGCTGTTTTTT. It is translated as CASSKGTGELFF. The V and J genes are TRBV12-3 or TRBV12-4 and TRBJ2-2; D gene ambiguous. The CDR3 length is 12 residues. V was trimmed by 5 bases and J by 5 bases, leaving 6 bases between them.

This clonotype was detected many times. The chain uses TRBV2 and TRBJ2-1, with a possible D match to TRBD2 (6 bases). There are 15 residues in the CDR3. CDR1 and CDR2 (germline): SNHLY, FYNNEI. Trimming cost V 6 bases and J 0 bases, with 12 bases left between them. CDR3 coding DNA: TGTGCCAGCAGGGGTGGGGGGAGCTCCTACAATGAGCAGTTCTTC. Translated, it gives CASRGGGSSYNEQFF.

This chain connects TRBV5-1 to TRBJ2-3, with 10 bases identical to TRBD1. CDR3 length: 15 amino acids. Germline assignment: CDR1 SGHRS and CDR2 YFSETQ. Trimming cost V 4 bases and J 6 bases; bases outside gene matches: 8. This CDR3 reads CASSLGTGALDTQYF. The DNA of the CDR3 is TGCGCCAGCAGCCTGGGGACAGGGGCTTTGGATACGCAGTATTTT.

This clonotype has at least ten counts. The gene calls are TRBV10-3 and TRBJ2-4; 8 bases line up with TRBD1. The germline V gene has CDR1 ENHRY and CDR2 SYGVKD. This CDR3 has 17 residues. V gave up 0 bases and J gave up 0 bases; unmatched junction bases: 4. In nucleotides, the CDR3 is TGTGCCATCAGTGAGTCGACAGGGGCCATAGCCAAAAACATTCAGTACTTC. Translation gives CAISESTGAIAKNIQYF.

This clonotype was counted many times. V usage is TRBV12-3 or TRBV12-4 and J usage is TRBJ2-1; D possibly corresponds to TRBD2 (6 bases). Trimming pared 2 bases from V and 7 bases from J, leaving 24 bases between. The CDR3 spans 18 residues. CDR3 region: CASSLRRGGIYSDNEQFF. The CDR3 DNA reads TGTGCCAGCAGTTTAAGGCGGGGAGGTATCTATTCTGATAATGAGCAGTTCTTC.

This clonotype was counted ten times or more. The chain recombines TRBV27 with TRBJ1-2, with 8 bases matching TRBD1. Germline lookup yields CDR1 MNHEY and CDR2 SMNVEV (reference sequence). V gave up 6 bases and J gave up 4 bases; unmatched junction bases: 4. This CDR3 spans 13 amino acids. CDR3 coding DNA: TGTGCCAGCAGCCGGGACAGGATCTATGGCTACACCTTC. It specifies CASSRDRIYGYTF.